The text below deals with one TCR beta chain. Here immunoSEQ multiplex PCR was the method, and the copy in TCRdb shows in-frame clones only, minus some. In the table there are roughly 110,000 clones, around four fifths of which are singletons. The entry originates in a study of blood T cell repertoires in COVID-19. The CDR3 totals 15 residues. The V and J ends lost 6 bases and 4 bases, in that order; junction bases with no gene match: 8. Germline V lookup: CDR1 MNHEY, CDR2 SVGAGI. The sample consisted of peripheral blood. The chain carries TRBV6-5 and TRBJ1-4; 7 nucleotides align to TRBD1. The sequence derives from a man in his 70s with acute or convalescent COVID-19. The CDR3 protein is CASSDDRVGNEKLFF. As DNA, the CDR3 is TGTGCCAGCAGCGATGACAGGGTTGGTAATGAAAAACTGTTTTTT.